These 11 T cell receptor beta chains originate from one sample sequenced in a study of T cell responses to AZD1222 COVID-19 vaccine. The method was immunoSEQ multiplex PCR; TCRdb's version includes in-frame clones alone and lacks a portion of them. The repertoire includes roughly 170,000 clones, 85% to 95% of them detected once, and over 0.8% sits in the top ten. The sequences come from peripheral blood, collected on day 0 of AZD1222 vaccination. The receptors originated from an adult in good health.

This clone was picked up one time. CDR3 region: CASSVAGRGFQETQYF. Written as DNA, the CDR3 is TGTGCCAGCAGCGTAGCGGGCAGGGGGTTCCAAGAGACCCAGTACTTC. The rearrangement links TRBV9 to TRBJ2-5; 7 nucleotides agree with TRBD1. CDR1 is SGDLS and CDR2 is YYNGEE in the germline V gene. The CDR3 loop spans 16 amino acids. Trimming cost V 0 bases and J 1 base; bases outside gene matches: 6.

A single count supports this clone. This chain connects TRBV3-1 (or the pseudogene TRBV3-2) to TRBJ2-7; the match to TRBD2 covers 7 bases. The germline CDR1 and CDR2 sequences are LGHDT and YNNKEL (reference sequence). This CDR3 spans 15 amino acids. V dropped 2 bases and J dropped 3; count of bases not matched to a gene: 7. The CDR3 here is CASSQFGGGFYEQYF. As DNA, the CDR3 is TGTGCCAGCAGCCAATTTGGGGGGGGATTCTACGAGCAGTACTTC.

This chain connects TRBV9 to TRBJ2-2; D may be TRBD1 or TRBD2 (5 bases each). This CDR3 contains 15 residues. Germline CDR1 reads SGDLS; CDR2 reads YYNGEE. V gave up 3 bases and J gave up 0 bases, with 9 bases separating them. The CDR3 nucleotides are TGTGCCAGCAGCGAGGGGACCTCGAACACCGGGGAGCTGTTTTTT. This codes for CASSEGTSNTGELFF.

V is TRBV28 and J is TRBJ1-6; D is unclear. The germline V gene encodes CDR1 MDHEN and CDR2 SYDVKM. This CDR3 spans 14 amino acids. V lost 5 bases to trimming and J lost 1 base, with 6 bases between them. DNA for the CDR3: TGTGCCAGCAGTCCAGAGTCCTATAATTCACCCCTCCACTTT. This gives the protein CASSPESYNSPLHF. Combining the CDR3 with reference TRBV28 and TRBJ1-6 gives the whole variable domain DVKVTQSSRYLVKRTGEKVFLECVQDMDHENMFWYRQDPGLGLRLIYFSYDVKMKEKGDIPEGYSVSREKKERFSLILESASTNQTSMYLCASSPESYNSPLHFGNGTRLTVT.

The rearrangement uses TRBV19 and TRBJ1-5, with 8 bases matching TRBD1. CDR3 size: 15 residues. Germline V gene lookup returns CDR1 LNHDA and CDR2 SQIVND (reference sequence). After removal of 4 bases from V and 6 bases from J, the junction contained 8 bases not matched to a gene. The CDR3 nucleotides are TGTGCCAGTAGTACGGAACGACAGGGGAGTCAGCCCCAGCATTTT. Translating it yields CASSTERQGSQPQHF.

The genes are TRBV5-6 and TRBJ2-2, with 9 bases aligning to TRBD2. The CDR3 totals 17 residues. V shed 0 bases, J shed 2 bases, and the junction held 5 bases outside the gene matches. Germline V CDR1 and CDR2: SGHDT, YYEEEE. CDR3 amino acids: CASSLAGLAFNTGELFF. CDR3 DNA: TGTGCCAGCAGCTTGGCGGGACTAGCCTTCAACACCGGGGAGCTGTTTTTT.

The chain couples TRBV28 to TRBJ2-2, with 13 bases matching TRBD2. CDR1 and CDR2 (germline): MDHEN, SYDVKM. J gave up 8 bases and V 6 bases, and 12 bases lay outside the gene matches. The CDR3 is 17 residues long. The CDR3 DNA is TGTGCCAGCAGCAAACCGGGACTAGCGGGACCTGGGGGGGAGCTGTTTTTT. Translated, it gives CASSKPGLAGPGGELFF.

This chain connects TRBV6-5 to TRBJ1-3, with no clear D. This CDR3 is built from 13 residues. Trimming took off 4 bases at V and 0 bases at J, with 4 bases between the two ends. Per the germline V gene, CDR1 is MNHEY and CDR2 is SVGAGI. CDR3 protein: CASSSPSGNTIYF. The CDR3 region has the DNA TGTGCCAGCAGTTCCCCCTCTGGAAACACCATATATTTT.

CDR3 nucleotides: TGCGCCAGCAGCCAAATGACCAGGGGGTCCGGGGAGCTGTTTTTT. This encodes CASSQMTRGSGELFF. The chain is built from TRBV4-3 and TRBJ2-2; 7 bases agree with TRBD1. The J segment lost 6 bases and the V segment lost 2 bases, leaving 6 bases of the junction unmatched. The CDR3 sequence is 15 residues long. The germline V gene encodes CDR1 LGHNA and CDR2 YSLEER.

This clone was seen a single time. This sequence joins TRBV3-1 (or the pseudogene TRBV3-2) and TRBJ2-7; D gene unclear. The germline gives CDR1 LGHDT, CDR2 YNNKEL (reference sequence). V lost 0 bases and J 0 bases, leaving 6 bases between the germline ends. The CDR3 has 14 amino acids. CDR3 nucleotide sequence: TGTGCCAGCAGCCAAGAGGTGGTCTCCTACGAGCAGTACTTC. Its protein is CASSQEVVSYEQYF.

V and J are TRBV10-3 and TRBJ1-5; a possible D gene is TRBD1 (5 bases). Germline V lookup: CDR1 ENHRY, CDR2 SYGVKD. CDR3 length equals 14 residues. The V gene lost 1 base and the J gene lost 6 bases, with 10 bases spanning the gap. CDR3 loop: CAISEFLGPQPQHF. CDR3 in DNA: TGTGCCATCAGTGAGTTCTTGGGACCTCAGCCCCAGCATTTT.